One TCR beta chain is described in this entry. Its antigen is undetermined. Some clones are missing from TCRdb's copy, which holds only in-frame ones; the method was immunoSEQ multiplex PCR. This table holds about 66,000 clones, about 85% found once. The length of the CDR3 is 13 residues. The V gene lost 7 bases and the J gene lost 4 bases, with 11 bases spanning the gap. Germline values: CDR1 MDHEN, CDR2 SYDVKM. This specimen belongs to a study of OX40 agonist ivuxolimab in advanced cancers. As for the study in general: Given to patients was ivuxolimab, an agonistic anti-OX40 (CD134) antibody.

Blood draws occurred at baseline, cycle 4 day 1, and cycle 7 day 1. Study-wide points: Specificity for antigen went undetermined in the expanded peripheral T cells. Near-lowest levels of clonal expansion characterized partial responders at 0.1-3.0 mg/kg.

V and J are TRBV28 and TRBJ1-3; possible D gene TRBD1, 6 bases. This TCR was sampled from an adult with an advanced solid tumor such as melanoma, head and neck, liver or kidney cancer. Sequencing used CD4+ or CD8+ T cells sorted from blood, obtained in a trial of the OX40 agonist ivuxolimab. Written as DNA, the CDR3 is TGTGCCAGCAACAGGGTCGACGGAAACACCATATATTTT. Residues: CASNRVDGNTIYF.